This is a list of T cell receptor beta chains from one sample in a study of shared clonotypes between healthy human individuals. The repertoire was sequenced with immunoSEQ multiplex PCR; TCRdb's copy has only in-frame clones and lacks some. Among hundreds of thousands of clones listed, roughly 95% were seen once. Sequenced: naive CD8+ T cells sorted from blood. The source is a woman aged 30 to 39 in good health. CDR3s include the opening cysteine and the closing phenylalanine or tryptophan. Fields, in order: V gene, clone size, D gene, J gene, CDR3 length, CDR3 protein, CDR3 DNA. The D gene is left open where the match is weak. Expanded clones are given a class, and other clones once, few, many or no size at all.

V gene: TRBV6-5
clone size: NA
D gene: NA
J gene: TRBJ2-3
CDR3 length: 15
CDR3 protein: CASSYSREWADTQYF
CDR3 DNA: TGTGCCAGCAGTTACTCGAGGGAATGGGCAGATACGCAGTATTTT

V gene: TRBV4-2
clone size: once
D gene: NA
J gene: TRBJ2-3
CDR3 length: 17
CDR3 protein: CASSQEGSLHSTDTQYF
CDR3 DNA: TGTGCCAGCAGCCAAGAAGGTAGTCTACACAGCACAGATACGCAGTATTTT

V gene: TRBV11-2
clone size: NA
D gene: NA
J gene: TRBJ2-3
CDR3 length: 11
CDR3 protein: CASSRLDTQYF
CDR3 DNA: TGTGCCAGCAGCCGGTTAGATACGCAGTATTTT

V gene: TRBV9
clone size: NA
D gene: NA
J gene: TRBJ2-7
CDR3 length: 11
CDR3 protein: CASRSSEQQYF
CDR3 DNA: TGTGCCAGCAGGTCCTCGGAGCAGCAGTACTTC

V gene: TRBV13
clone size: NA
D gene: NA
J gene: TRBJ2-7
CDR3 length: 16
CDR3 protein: CASSRTQSESSYEQYF
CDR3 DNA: TGTGCCAGCAGCAGAACCCAGTCGGAGAGCTCCTACGAGCAGTACTTC

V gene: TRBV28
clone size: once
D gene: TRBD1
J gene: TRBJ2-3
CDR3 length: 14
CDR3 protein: CASTPGQGSGTQYF
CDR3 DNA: TGTGCCAGCACCCCGGGACAGGGCTCAGGTACGCAGTATTTT

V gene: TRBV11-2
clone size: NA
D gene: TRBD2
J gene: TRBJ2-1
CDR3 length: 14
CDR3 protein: CASNLRGGYNEQFF
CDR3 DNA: TGTGCCAGCAACCTCCGGGGGGGGTACAATGAGCAGTTCTTC

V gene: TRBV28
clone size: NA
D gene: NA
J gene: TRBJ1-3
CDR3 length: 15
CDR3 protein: CASISYQGSGNTIYF
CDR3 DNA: TGTGCCAGCATTTCATACCAGGGGTCTGGAAACACCATATATTTT

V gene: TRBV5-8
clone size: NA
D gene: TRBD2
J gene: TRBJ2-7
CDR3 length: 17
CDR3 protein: CASSLTGPGLVTYEQYF
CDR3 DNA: TGTGCCAGCAGCTTAACAGGGCCGGGACTAGTTACCTACGAGCAGTACTTC

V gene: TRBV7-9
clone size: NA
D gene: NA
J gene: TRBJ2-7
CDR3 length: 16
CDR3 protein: CASSSPRTGTGYEQYF
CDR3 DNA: TGTGCCAGCAGCTCCCCTCGGACTGGGACTGGGTACGAGCAGTACTTC

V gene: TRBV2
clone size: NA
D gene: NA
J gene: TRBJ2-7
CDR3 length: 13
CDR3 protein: CASTGDSEYEQYF
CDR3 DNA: TGTGCCTCTACGGGGGACAGCGAATACGAGCAGTACTTC

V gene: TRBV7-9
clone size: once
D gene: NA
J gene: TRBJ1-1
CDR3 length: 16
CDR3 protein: CASSVPGVNTNTEAFF
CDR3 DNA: TGTGCCAGCAGCGTCCCGGGGGTAAACACGAACACTGAAGCTTTCTTT

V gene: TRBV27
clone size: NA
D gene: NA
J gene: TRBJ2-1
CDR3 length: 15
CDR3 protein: CASSFSGFRGNEQFF
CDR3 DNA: TGTGCCAGCAGTTTTTCCGGATTTAGGGGCAATGAGCAGTTCTTC

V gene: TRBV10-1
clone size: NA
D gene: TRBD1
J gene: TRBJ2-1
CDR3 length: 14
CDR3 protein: CASSERDRNNEQFF
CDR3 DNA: TGCGCCAGCAGTGAGCGGGACAGAAACAATGAGCAGTTCTTC

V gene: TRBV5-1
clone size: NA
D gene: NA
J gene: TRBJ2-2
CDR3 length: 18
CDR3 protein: CASSPLIVDALNTGELFF
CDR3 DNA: TGCGCCAGCAGCCCCCTAATTGTAGATGCCCTGAACACCGGGGAGCTGTTTTTT

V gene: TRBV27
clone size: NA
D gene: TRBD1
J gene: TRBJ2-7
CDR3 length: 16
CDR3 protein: CASSLSAGTGTYEQYF
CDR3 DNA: TGTGCCAGCAGTTTATCGGCCGGGACAGGGACCTACGAGCAGTACTTC

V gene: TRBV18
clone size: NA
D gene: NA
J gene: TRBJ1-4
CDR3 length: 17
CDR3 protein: CASSRARGPAINEKLFF
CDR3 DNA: TGTGCCAGCTCACGAGCGCGGGGGCCGGCGATTAATGAAAAACTGTTTTTT

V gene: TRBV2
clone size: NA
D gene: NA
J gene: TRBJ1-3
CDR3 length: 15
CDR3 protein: CASSEPGRTGNTIYF
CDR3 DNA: TGTGCCAGCAGTGAACCCGGGAGGACTGGAAACACCATATATTTT

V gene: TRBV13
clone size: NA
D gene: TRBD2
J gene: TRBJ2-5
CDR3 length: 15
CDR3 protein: CASSWGLAGGKTQYF
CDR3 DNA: TGTGCCAGCAGCTGGGGACTAGCGGGAGGGAAGACCCAGTACTTC

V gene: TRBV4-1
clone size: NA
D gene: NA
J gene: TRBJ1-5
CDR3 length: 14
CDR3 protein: CASSQTGMDQPQHF
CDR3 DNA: TGCGCCAGCAGCCAAACAGGGATGGATCAGCCCCAGCATTTT

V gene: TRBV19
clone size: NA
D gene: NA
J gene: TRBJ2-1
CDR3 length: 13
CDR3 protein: CASRRSSYNEQFF
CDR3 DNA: TGTGCCAGCCGCAGGAGCTCCTACAATGAGCAGTTCTTC

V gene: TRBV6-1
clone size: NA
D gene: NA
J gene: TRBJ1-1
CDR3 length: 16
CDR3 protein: CASSESPWGGNTEAFF
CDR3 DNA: TGTGCCAGCAGTGAATCCCCCTGGGGTGGGAACACTGAAGCTTTCTTT

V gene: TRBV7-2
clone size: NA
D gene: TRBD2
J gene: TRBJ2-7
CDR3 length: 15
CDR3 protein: CASSTSSGGAYEQYF
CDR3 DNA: TGTGCCAGCAGCACTTCCAGCGGGGGGGCCTACGAGCAGTACTTC

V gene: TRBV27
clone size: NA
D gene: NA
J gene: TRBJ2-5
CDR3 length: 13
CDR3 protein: CASSLASGAPPYF
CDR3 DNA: TGTGCCAGCAGTTTGGCGTCAGGGGCCCCCCCGTACTTC

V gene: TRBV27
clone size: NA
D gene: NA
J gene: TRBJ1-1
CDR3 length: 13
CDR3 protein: CASKPGVNTEAFF
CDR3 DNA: TGTGCCAGCAAACCCGGGGTGAACACTGAAGCTTTCTTT

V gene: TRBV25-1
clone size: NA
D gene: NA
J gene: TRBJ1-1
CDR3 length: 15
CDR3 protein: CASSLQGLSSSEAFF
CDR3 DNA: TGTGCCAGCAGCCTACAGGGTCTTAGTTCCTCTGAAGCTTTCTTT

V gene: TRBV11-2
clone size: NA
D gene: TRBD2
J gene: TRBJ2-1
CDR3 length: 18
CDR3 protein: CASSLGINSGRDYNEQFF
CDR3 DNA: TGTGCCAGCAGCTTAGGGATTAATAGCGGGAGGGACTACAATGAGCAGTTCTTC

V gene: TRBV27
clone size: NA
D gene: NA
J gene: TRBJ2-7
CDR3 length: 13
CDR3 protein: CASGFRGSYEQYF
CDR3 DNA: TGTGCCAGCGGGTTCAGGGGCTCCTACGAGCAGTACTTC

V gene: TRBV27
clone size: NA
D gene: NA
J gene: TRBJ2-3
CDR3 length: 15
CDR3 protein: CASSPLVGGTDTQYF
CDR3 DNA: TGTGCCAGCAGTCCCCTAGTAGGGGGCACAGATACGCAGTATTTT

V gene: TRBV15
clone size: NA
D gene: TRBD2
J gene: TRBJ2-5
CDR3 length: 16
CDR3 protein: CATRTTSGRPRETQYF
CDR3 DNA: TGTGCCACCAGAACGACTAGCGGGAGGCCCCGTGAGACCCAGTACTTC

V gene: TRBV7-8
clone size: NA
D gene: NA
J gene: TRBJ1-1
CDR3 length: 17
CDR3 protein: CASSLTVAGGLNTEAFF
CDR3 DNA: TGTGCCAGCAGCTTAACCGTCGCGGGGGGCCTGAACACTGAAGCTTTCTTT

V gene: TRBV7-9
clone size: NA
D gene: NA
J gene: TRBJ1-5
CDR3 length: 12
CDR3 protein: CASSPLNQPQHF
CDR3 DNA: TGTGCCAGCAGTCCACTCAATCAGCCCCAGCATTTT

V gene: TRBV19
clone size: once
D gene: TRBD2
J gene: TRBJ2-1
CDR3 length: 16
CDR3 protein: CASSMVSSGRDNEQFF
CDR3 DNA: TGTGCCAGTAGTATGGTTAGTAGCGGGAGGGACAATGAGCAGTTCTTC

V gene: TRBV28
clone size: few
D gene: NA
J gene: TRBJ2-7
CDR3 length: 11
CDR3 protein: CASRVTGEQYF
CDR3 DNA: TGTGCCAGCAGAGTTACTGGTGAGCAGTACTTC

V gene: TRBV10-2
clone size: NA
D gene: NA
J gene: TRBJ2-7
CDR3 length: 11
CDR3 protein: CASTAGYEQYF
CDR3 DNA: TGCGCCAGCACAGCAGGCTACGAGCAGTACTTC

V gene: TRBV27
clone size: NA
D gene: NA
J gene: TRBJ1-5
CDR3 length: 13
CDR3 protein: CASRAGGSQPQHF
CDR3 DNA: TGTGCCAGCAGGGCGGGAGGGTCTCAGCCCCAGCATTTT

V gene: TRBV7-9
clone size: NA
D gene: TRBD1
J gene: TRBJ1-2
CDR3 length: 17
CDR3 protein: CASSINRGRASDYGYTF
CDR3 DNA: TGTGCCAGCAGCATAAACAGGGGTCGTGCCAGTGACTATGGCTACACCTTC

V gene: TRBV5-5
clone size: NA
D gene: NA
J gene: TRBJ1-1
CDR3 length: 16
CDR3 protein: CASSLGLIPSNTEAFF
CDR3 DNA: TGTGCCAGCAGCTTGGGGTTAATACCTTCGAACACTGAAGCTTTCTTT

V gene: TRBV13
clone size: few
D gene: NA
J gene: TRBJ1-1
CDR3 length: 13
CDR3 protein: CASSFSQNTEAFF
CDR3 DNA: TGTGCCAGCAGCTTTTCGCAGAACACTGAAGCTTTCTTT

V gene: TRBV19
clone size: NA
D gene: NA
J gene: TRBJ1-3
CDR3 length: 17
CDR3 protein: CASSIEPGRTSGNTIYF
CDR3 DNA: TGTGCCAGTAGTATTGAACCGGGACGGACCTCTGGAAACACCATATATTTT

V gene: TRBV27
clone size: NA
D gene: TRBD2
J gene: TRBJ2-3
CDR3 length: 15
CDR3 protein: CASSLISGSTDTQYF
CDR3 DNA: TGTGCCAGCAGTTTAATTAGCGGGAGCACAGATACGCAGTATTTT

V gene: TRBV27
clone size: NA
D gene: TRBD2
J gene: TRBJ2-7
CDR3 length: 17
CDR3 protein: CASSPYSTSGSVYEQYF
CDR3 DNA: TGTGCCAGCAGTCCATATTCGACTAGCGGGAGTGTCTACGAGCAGTACTTC

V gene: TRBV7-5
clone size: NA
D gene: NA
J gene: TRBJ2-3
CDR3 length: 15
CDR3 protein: CVRSLGGAKTDTQYF
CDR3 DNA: TGTGTCAGAAGCTTAGGTGGGGCCAAGACAGATACGCAGTATTTT

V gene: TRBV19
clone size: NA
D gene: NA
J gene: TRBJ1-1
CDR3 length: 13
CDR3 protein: CASRETGNTEAFF
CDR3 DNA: TGTGCCAGTAGAGAGACAGGGAACACTGAAGCTTTCTTT

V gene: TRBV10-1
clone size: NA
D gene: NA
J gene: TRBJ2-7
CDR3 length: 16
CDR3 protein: CASSEQMEGGSYEQYF
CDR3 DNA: TGCGCCAGCAGTGAGCAGATGGAGGGTGGCTCCTACGAGCAGTACTTC

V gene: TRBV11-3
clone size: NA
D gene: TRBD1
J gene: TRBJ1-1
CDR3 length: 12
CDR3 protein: CASSLGTDEAFF
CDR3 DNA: TGTGCCAGCAGCTTGGGGACAGATGAAGCTTTCTTT

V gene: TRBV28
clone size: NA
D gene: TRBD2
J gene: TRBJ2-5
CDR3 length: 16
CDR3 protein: CASSLTGTRVGQTQYF
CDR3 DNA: TGTGCCAGCAGTTTAACCGGGACTAGGGTTGGACAGACCCAGTACTTC

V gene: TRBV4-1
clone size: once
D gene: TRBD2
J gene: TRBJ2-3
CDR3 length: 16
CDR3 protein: CASSHRTSGSTDTQYF
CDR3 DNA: TGCGCCAGCAGCCACCGGACTAGCGGGAGCACAGATACGCAGTATTTT

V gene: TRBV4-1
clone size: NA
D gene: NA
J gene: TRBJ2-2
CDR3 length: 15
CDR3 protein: CASSPPGTHTGELFF
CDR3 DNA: TGCGCCAGCAGCCCGCCAGGGACTCACACCGGGGAGCTGTTTTTT